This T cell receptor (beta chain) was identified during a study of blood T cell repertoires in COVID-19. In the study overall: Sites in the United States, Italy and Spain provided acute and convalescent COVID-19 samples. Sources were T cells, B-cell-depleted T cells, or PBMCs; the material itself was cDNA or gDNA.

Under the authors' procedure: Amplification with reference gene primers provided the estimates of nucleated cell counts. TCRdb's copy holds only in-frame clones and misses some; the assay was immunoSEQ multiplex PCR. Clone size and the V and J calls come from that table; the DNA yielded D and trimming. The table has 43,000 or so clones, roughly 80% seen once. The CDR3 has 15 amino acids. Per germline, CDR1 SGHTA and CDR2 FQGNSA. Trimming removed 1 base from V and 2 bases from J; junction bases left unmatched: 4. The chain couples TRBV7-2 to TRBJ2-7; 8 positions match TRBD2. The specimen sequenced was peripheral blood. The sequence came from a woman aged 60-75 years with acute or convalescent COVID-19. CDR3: CASSLGGGSAYEQYF. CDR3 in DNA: TGTGCCAGCAGCTTAGGCGGGGGGTCAGCCTACGAGCAGTACTTC.